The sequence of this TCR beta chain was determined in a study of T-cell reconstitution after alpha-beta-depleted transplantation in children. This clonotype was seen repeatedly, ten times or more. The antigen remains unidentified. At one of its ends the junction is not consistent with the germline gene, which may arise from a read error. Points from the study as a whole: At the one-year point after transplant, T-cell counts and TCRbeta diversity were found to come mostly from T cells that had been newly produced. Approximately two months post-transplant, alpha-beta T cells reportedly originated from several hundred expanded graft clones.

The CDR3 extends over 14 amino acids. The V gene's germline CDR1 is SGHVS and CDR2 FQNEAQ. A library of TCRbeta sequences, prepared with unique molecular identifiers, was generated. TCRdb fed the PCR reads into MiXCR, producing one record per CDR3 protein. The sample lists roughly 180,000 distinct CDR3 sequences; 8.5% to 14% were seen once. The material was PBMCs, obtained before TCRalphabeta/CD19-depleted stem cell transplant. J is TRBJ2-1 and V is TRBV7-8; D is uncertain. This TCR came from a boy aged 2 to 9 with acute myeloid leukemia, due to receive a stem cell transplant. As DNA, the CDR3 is TGTTCCAGCAGCTTGGGATCAACTGGCAATGAGCAGTTCTTC. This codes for CSSSLGSTGNEQFF.